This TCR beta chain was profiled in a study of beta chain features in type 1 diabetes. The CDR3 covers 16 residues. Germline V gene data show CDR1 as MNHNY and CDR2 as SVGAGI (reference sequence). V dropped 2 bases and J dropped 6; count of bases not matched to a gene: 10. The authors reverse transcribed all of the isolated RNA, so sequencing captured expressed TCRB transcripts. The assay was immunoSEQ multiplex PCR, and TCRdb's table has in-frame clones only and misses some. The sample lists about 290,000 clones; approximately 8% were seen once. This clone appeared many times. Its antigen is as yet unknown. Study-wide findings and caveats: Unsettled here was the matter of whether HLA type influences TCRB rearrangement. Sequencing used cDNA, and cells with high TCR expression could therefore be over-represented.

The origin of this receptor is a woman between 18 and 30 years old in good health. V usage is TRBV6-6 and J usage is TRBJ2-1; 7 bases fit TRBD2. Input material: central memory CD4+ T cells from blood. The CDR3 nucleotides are TGTGCCAGCAGTTACGATGGCGGGAGCCTAACCAATGAGCAGTTCTTC. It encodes CASSYDGGSLTNEQFF.